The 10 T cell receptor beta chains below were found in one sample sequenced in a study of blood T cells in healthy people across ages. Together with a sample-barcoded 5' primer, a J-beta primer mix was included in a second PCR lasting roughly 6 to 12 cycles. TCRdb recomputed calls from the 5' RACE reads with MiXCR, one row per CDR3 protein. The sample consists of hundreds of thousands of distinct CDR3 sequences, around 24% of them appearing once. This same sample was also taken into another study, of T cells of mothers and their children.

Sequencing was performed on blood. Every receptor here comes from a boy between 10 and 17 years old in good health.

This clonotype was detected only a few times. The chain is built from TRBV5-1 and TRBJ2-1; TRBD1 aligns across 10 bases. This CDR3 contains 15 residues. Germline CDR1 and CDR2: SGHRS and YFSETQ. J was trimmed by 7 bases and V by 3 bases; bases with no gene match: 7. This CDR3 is CASSSTGTGANEQFF. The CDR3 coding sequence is TGCGCCAGCAGCTCGACCGGGACAGGGGCGAATGAGCAGTTCTTC.

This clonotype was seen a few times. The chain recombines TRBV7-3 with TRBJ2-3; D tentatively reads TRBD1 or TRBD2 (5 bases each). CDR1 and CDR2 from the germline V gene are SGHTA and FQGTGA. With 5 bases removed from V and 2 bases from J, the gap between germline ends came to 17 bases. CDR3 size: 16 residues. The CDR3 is CASSPNAGTNTDTQYF. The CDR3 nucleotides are TGTGCCAGCAGCCCGAACGCCGGGACCAACACAGATACGCAGTATTTT. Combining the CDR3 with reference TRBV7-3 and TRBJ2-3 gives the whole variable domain GAGVSQTPSNKVTEKGKYVELRCDPISGHTALYWYRQSLGQGPEFLIYFQGTGAADDSGLPNDRFFAVRPEGSVSTLKIQRTERGDSAVYLCASSPNAGTNTDTQYFGPGTRLTVL.

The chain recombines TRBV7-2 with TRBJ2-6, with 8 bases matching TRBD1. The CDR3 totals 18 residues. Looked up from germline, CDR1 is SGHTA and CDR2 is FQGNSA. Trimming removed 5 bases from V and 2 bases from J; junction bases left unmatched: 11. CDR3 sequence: CASSPRGQATPGANVLTF. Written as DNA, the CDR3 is TGTGCCAGCAGCCCTAGGGGACAGGCCACGCCTGGGGCCAACGTCCTGACTTTC.

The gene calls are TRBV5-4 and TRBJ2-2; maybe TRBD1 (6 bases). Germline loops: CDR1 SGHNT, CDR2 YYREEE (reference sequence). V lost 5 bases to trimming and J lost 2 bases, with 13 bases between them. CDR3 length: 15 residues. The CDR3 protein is CASRFTGFNTGELFF. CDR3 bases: TGTGCCAGCAGGTTTACAGGGTTTAACACCGGGGAGCTGTTTTTT.

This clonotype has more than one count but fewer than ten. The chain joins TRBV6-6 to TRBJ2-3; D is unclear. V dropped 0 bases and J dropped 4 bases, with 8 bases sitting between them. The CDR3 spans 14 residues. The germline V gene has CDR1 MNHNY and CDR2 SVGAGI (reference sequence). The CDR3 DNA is TGTGCCAGCAGTTACTCATCCTCCGCAGATACGCAGTATTTT. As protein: CASSYSSSADTQYF.

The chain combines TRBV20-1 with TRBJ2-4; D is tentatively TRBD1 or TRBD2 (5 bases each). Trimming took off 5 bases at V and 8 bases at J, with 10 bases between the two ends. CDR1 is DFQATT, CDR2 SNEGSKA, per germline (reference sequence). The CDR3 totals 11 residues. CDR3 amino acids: CSAAPGHIQYF. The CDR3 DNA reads TGCAGTGCTGCCCCGGGACACATTCAGTACTTC.

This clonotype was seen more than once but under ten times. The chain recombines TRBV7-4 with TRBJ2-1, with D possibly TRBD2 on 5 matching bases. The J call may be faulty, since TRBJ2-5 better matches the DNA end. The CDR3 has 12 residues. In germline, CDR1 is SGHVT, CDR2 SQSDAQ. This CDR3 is CASSLSVETQYF. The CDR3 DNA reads TGTGCCAGCAGCCTTAGCGTAGAGACCCAGTACTTC.

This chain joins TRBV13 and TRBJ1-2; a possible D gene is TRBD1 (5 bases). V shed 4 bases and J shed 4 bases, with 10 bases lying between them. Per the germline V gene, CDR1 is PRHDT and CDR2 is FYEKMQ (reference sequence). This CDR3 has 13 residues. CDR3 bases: TGTGCCAGCAGCTCAAGGGGTTTCTATGGCTACACCTTC. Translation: CASSSRGFYGYTF.

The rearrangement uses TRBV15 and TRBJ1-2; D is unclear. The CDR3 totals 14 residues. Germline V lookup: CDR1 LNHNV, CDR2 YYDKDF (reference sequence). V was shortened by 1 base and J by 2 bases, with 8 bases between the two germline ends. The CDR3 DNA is TGTGCCACCAGCAGAGGGGTAGGGAACTATGGCTACACCTTC. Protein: CATSRGVGNYGYTF. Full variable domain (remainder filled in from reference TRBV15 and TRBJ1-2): DAMVIQNPRYQVTQFGKPVTLSCSQTLNHNVMYWYQQKSSQAPKLLFHYYDKDFNNEADTPDNFQSRRPNTSFCFLDIRSPGLGDTAMYLCATSRGVGNYGYTFGSGTRLTVV.

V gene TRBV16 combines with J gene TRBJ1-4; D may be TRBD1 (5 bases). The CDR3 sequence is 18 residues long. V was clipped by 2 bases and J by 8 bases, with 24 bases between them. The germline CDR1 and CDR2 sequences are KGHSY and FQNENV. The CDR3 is CASSQLNRDPKTPEKLFF. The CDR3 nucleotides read TGTGCCAGCAGCCAACTGAACCGGGACCCTAAGACCCCGGAAAAACTGTTTTTT.